Listed here are 24 T cell receptor beta chains from one sample, sequenced in a study of blood T cell repertoires in COVID-19. Profiling relied on immunoSEQ multiplex PCR, and the TCRdb table lists in-frame clones only, not all of them. This sample has roughly 460,000 clones, with 70% to 90% found just once. Material: peripheral blood. The receptors shown here come from a man between 18 and 29 years old with COVID-19, enrolled during active disease.

The gene calls are TRBV6-2 or TRBV6-3 and TRBJ1-6, with D maybe TRBD1 (6 bases). The CDR3 is made up of 17 amino acids. Between the trimmed V and J ends, which lost 5 bases and 7 bases, there was a span of 21 bases. Germline-derived CDR1 and CDR2 are MNHEY and SVGEGT. The CDR3 coding sequence is TGTGCCAGCAGTCCAGAGAACAGGGCAAGCCTAAATTCACCCCTCCACTTT. Protein: CASSPENRASLNSPLHF.

The V and J genes are TRBV18 and TRBJ1-6; D not certain. The CDR3 runs to 13 residues. The V end lost 2 bases, the J end lost 9 bases, and 8 bases lay between the germline ends. The germline CDR1 and CDR2 sequences are KGHSH and LQKENI. The CDR3 DNA reads TGTGCCAGCTCACCAAGGGAGGGTTCACCCCTCCACTTT. It yields the protein CASSPREGSPLHF.

The CDR3: CASSPPGTSGERAQYF. The CDR3 region has the DNA TGTGCCAGCAGCCCACCCGGGACTAGCGGGGAGAGAGCGCAGTATTTT. The chain is built from TRBV5-4 and TRBJ2-3; 13 bases map to TRBD2. The CDR3 contains 16 residues. Germline CDR1 is SGHNT and CDR2 is YYREEE (reference sequence). Trimming took 4 bases from V and 10 from J; bases not matched to a gene: 12.

This chain uses TRBV6-2 or TRBV6-3 with TRBJ1-4; possible D gene TRBD1, 5 bases. The V and J ends lost 2 bases and 3 bases respectively, with 13 bases between them. This CDR3 comprises 16 residues. Germline CDR1 is MNHEY and CDR2 is SVGEGT. CDR3 loop: CASSYDSTGSNEKLFF. The DNA of the CDR3 is TGTGCCAGCAGTTACGACAGTACCGGGTCTAATGAAAAACTGTTTTTT.

This chain joins TRBV27 and TRBJ2-3, with D perhaps TRBD1 (5 bases). CDR3 length: 16 amino acids. V lost 4 bases and J lost 0, with 14 bases in between. Looked up from germline, CDR1 is MNHEY and CDR2 is SMNVEV (reference sequence). CDR3 protein: CASSSWTSSSTDTQYF. In nucleotides, the CDR3 is TGTGCCAGCAGTTCCTGGACATCTTCTAGCACAGATACGCAGTATTTT.

This chain uses TRBV5-4 with TRBJ2-6, with D possibly being TRBD2 (5 bases). V was pared by 0 bases and J by 0 bases, with 13 bases between. The CDR3 consists of 18 residues. CDR1 and CDR2 (germline): SGHNT, YYREEE (reference sequence). Written as DNA, the CDR3 is TGTGCCAGCAGCTTGGAGCGGTTTTCCCTCTCTGGGGCCAACGTCCTGACTTTC. The encoded protein is CASSLERFSLSGANVLTF.

V usage is TRBV10-2 and J usage is TRBJ1-4, with TRBD1 identical over 9 bases. The CDR3 loop spans 15 amino acids. Per the germline V gene, CDR1 is WSHSY and CDR2 is SAAADI. V lost 3 bases to trimming and J lost 6 bases; unmatched junction nucleotides: 5. Here the CDR3 DNA reads TGCGCCAGCAGTGACTTTTGGACAGGGGATGAAAAACTGTTTTTT. It specifies CASSDFWTGDEKLFF.

The chain is built from TRBV12-5 and TRBJ2-3; 7 bases are a match to TRBD2. This CDR3 is 18 amino acids long. Germline trimming cut 5 bases from V and 0 bases from J; bases unmatched to any gene: 14. The germline CDR1 and CDR2 sequences are LGHNT and FRNRAP. As DNA, the CDR3 is TGTGCTAGTGGTAGAACCCTATTCGGGGGACTAAGCACAGATACGCAGTATTTT. This gives the protein CASGRTLFGGLSTDTQYF. The variable domain in full, completed from reference TRBV12-5 and TRBJ2-3, reads DARVTQTPRHKVTEMGQEVTMRCQPILGHNTVFWYRQTMMQGLELLAYFRNRAPLDDSGMPKDRFSAEMPDATLATLKIQPSEPRDSAVYFCASGRTLFGGLSTDTQYFGPGTRLTVL.

This clone was counted a few times. The chain uses TRBV4-1 and TRBJ2-1; 9 nucleotides line up with TRBD2. Trimming at V came to 4 bases and at J to 7 bases, leaving 11 bases not matched to a gene. Germline CDR1 is MGHRA and CDR2 is YSYEKL. This CDR3 is built from 16 residues. The CDR3 DNA reads TGCGCCAGCAGCCGACCAGCGGGGGGTCTTGGGAATGAGCAGTTCTTC. Encoded protein: CASSRPAGGLGNEQFF.

The chain has TRBV6-1 and TRBJ2-1, with D possibly TRBD2 on 5 matching bases. CDR1 and CDR2 (germline): MNHNS, SASEGT. The CDR3 covers 15 residues. The V end was cut by 0 bases, the J end by 10 bases, with 16 bases between. This CDR3 reads CASSEAGTSVREQFF. The CDR3 DNA reads as TGTGCCAGCAGTGAAGCAGGCACTAGTGTTCGAGAGCAGTTCTTC.

The chain is built from TRBV7-9 and TRBJ2-5, with D possibly matching TRBD2 (5 bases). The CDR3 has 14 amino acids. Germline CDR1 SEHNR, CDR2 FQNEAQ (reference sequence). V lost 1 base and J 3 bases, leaving 9 bases between the germline ends. CDR3 DNA sequence: TGTGCCAGCAGCTTAGTTGGAGGTGAAGAGACCCAGTACTTC. Its protein is CASSLVGGEETQYF. The full variable domain, in which reference TRBV7-9 and TRBJ2-5 provide the parts outside the CDR3, is DTGVSQNPRHKITKRGQNVTFRCDPISEHNRLYWYRQTLGQGPEFLTYFQNEAQLEKSRLLSDRFSAERPKGSFSTLEIQRTEQGDSAMYLCASSLVGGEETQYFGPGTRLLVL.

Here the CDR3 reads CASSPDSLSNQPQHF. The CDR3, as DNA: TGTGCCAGCAGCCCGGACAGTCTTAGCAATCAGCCCCAGCATTTT. The chain carries TRBV5-5 and TRBJ1-5; D is possibly TRBD1 (6 bases). Germline V CDR1 and CDR2: SGHKS, YYEKEE (reference sequence). V was shortened by 4 bases and J by 0 bases, with 11 bases between the two germline ends. The CDR3 loop spans 15 amino acids.

The CDR3 is CSVAPRLAGELEQYF. The DNA of the CDR3 is TGCAGCGTGGCCCCCCGGCTAGCGGGAGAGCTAGAGCAGTACTTC. The chain combines TRBV29-1 with TRBJ2-7, with TRBD2 matching over 10 bases. This CDR3 contains 15 residues. Per germline, CDR1 SQVTM and CDR2 ANQGSEA. Unmatched junction bases numbered 15, after V lost 6 bases and J lost 7 bases.

The CDR3 bases are TGTGCCAGCAGTCCTCCGGGACAGGGCTACGAGCAGTACTTC. Translating it yields CASSPPGQGYEQYF. The rearrangement joins TRBV2 to TRBJ2-7; 9 positions match TRBD1. There are 14 residues in the CDR3. Germline V gene lookup returns CDR1 SNHLY and CDR2 FYNNEI. V shed 5 bases and J 3 bases; nucleotides not matched to a gene: 5.

With regard to this clone: Other nucleotide sequences in the sample specify the same CDR3. The chain has TRBV24-1 and TRBJ2-3; D is perhaps TRBD1 (5 bases). In germline, CDR1 is KGHDR, CDR2 SFDVKD. There are 14 residues in the CDR3. Between the trimmed V and J ends, which lost 4 bases and 3 bases, there was a span of 10 bases. The CDR3 loop is CATSDSRQTDTQYF. In nucleotides, the CDR3 is TGTGCCACCAGTGACTCCCGACAGACAGATACGCAGTATTTT.

This clone was recorded at least ten times. The V and J genes are TRBV5-1 and TRBJ2-7; 11 bases line up with TRBD1. Germline V CDR1 and CDR2: SGHRS, YFSETQ. The CDR3 extends over 14 amino acids. V dropped 4 bases and J dropped 8; count of bases not matched to a gene: 8. The CDR3 region has the DNA TGCGCCAGCAGCCTGGACAGGGGGCTCGAGCAGCAGTACTTC. Its protein product is CASSLDRGLEQQYF.

V is TRBV6-2 or TRBV6-3 and J is TRBJ2-7; perhaps TRBD1 as D (6 bases). With 2 bases removed from V and 4 bases from J, the gap between germline ends came to 15 bases. This CDR3 has 15 residues. CDR1 is MNHEY, CDR2 SVGEGT, per germline. CDR3 amino acids: CASSYPGDRRYEQYF. In DNA, the CDR3 is TGTGCCAGCAGTTACCCGGGCGACAGGCGTTACGAGCAGTACTTC.

This chain links TRBV4-1 with TRBJ2-7; a possible D gene is TRBD2 (6 bases). Per germline, CDR1 MGHRA and CDR2 YSYEKL. This CDR3 contains 15 residues. Trimming took 6 bases from V and 1 from J, leaving 16 bases between them. The CDR3 bases are TGCGCCAGCAGTGTTCGACTAGACCCGTCCTACGAGCAGTACTTC. Translating it yields CASSVRLDPSYEQYF.

This clone was recorded only once. The V and J genes are TRBV24-1 and TRBJ2-1, with a possible D match to TRBD2 (5 bases). Germline CDR1 is KGHDR and CDR2 is SFDVKD. V lost 4 bases and J 13 bases, leaving 7 bases between the germline ends. The CDR3 has 10 amino acids. CDR3: CATSEAVQFF. The CDR3 DNA reads TGTGCCACCAGTGAAGCGGTACAGTTCTTC.

The V call is TRBV2, the J call TRBJ2-6; D is undetermined. V dropped 0 bases and J dropped 3 bases, with 6 bases sitting between them. CDR1 and CDR2 from the germline V gene are SNHLY and FYNNEI. The CDR3 has 15 amino acids. The CDR3 coding sequence is TGTGCCAGCAGTGAAGCGTTCGGTGGGGCCAACGTCCTGACTTTC. Translation: CASSEAFGGANVLTF.

The chain couples TRBV3-1 (or the pseudogene TRBV3-2) to TRBJ1-2; no clear D gene. The CDR3 is 14 amino acids. Germline lookup yields CDR1 LGHDT and CDR2 YNNKEL (reference sequence). Trimming cost V 1 base and J 4 bases, with 10 bases left between them. The CDR3 bases are TGTGCCAGCAGCCAAGGTTCTCCTACCTATGGCTACACCTTC. It yields the protein CASSQGSPTYGYTF.

The V call is TRBV18, the J call TRBJ2-3; 10 bases align to TRBD2. Germline V CDR1 and CDR2: KGHSH, LQKENI. CDR3 length: 16 residues. V trimming: 5 bases; J trimming: 3 bases; junction bases outside the gene matches: 8. The CDR3 sequence: CASSSRAGGPTDTQYF. CDR3 DNA: TGTGCCAGCTCATCTCGAGCGGGAGGGCCTACAGATACGCAGTATTTT.

The chain combines TRBV7-8 with TRBJ2-2, with TRBD2 matching over 7 bases. The V gene end was trimmed by 8 bases and the J gene end by 7 bases; junction bases not matched to a gene: 13. The CDR3 spans 15 residues. Germline CDR1 is SGHVS and CDR2 is FQNEAQ. The chain's CDR3 is CASDRVAGAVGELFF. The CDR3 DNA reads as TGTGCCAGCGATAGGGTGGCGGGAGCGGTCGGGGAGCTGTTTTTT.

The CDR3 loop is CATLAPGQTQYF. The DNA of the CDR3 is TGTGCCACCCTAGCGCCCGGCCAGACCCAGTACTTC. V usage is TRBV6-5 and J usage is TRBJ2-5, with a possible D match to TRBD2 (6 bases). Germline values: CDR1 MNHEY, CDR2 SVGAGI. The CDR3 extends over 12 amino acids. Trimming removed 10 bases from V and 6 bases from J, with 15 bases in between.